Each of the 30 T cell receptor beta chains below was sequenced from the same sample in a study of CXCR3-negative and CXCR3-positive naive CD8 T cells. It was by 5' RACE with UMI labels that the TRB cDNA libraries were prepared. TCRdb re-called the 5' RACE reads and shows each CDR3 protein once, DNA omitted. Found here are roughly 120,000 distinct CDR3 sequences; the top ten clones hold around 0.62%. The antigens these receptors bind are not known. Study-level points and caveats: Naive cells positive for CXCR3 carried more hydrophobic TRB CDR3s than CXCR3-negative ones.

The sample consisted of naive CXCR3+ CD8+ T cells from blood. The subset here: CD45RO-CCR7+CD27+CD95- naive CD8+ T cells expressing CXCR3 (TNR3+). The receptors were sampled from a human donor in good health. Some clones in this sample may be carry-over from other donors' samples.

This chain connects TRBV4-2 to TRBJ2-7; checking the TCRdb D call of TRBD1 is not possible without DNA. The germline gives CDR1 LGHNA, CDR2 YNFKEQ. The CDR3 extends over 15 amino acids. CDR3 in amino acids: CASSQGDGGRFEQYF.

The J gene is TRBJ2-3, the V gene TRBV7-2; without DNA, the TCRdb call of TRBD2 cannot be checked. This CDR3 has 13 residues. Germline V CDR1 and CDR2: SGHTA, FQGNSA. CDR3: CASSLGLEDTQYF.

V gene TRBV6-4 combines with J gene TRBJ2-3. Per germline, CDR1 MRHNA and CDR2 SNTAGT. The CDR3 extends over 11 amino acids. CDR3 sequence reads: CASSDSDTQYF.

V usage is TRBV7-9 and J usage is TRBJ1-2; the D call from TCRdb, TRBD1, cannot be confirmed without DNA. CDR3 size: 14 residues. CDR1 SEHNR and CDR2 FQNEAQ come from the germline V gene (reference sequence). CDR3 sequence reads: CASSQRQGNYGYTF. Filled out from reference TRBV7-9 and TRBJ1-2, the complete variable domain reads DTGVSQNPRHKITKRGQNVTFRCDPISEHNRLYWYRQTLGQGPEFLTYFQNEAQLEKSRLLSDRFSAERPKGSFSTLEIQRTEQGDSAMYLCASSQRQGNYGYTFGSGTRLTVV.

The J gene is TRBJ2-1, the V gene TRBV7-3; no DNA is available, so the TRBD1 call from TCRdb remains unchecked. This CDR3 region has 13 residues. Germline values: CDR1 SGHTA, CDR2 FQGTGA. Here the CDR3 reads CASRGTGYNEQFF.

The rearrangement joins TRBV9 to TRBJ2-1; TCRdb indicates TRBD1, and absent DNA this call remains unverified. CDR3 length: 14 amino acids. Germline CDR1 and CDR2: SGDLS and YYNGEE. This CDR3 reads CASSDSFGVPEQFF.

This chain's CDR3 is CASSLTGNEAFF. The chain uses TRBV7-9 and TRBJ1-1. The length of the CDR3 is 12 residues. From germline, CDR1 is SEHNR and CDR2 FQNEAQ (reference sequence).

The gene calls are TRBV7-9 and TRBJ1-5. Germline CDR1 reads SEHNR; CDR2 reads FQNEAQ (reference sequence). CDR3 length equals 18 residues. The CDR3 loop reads CASSLATEYIGWDQPQHF.

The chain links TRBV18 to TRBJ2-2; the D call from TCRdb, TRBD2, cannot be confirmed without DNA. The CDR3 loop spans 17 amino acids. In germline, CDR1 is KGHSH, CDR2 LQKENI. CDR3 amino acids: CASSPAPPRENNGELFF.

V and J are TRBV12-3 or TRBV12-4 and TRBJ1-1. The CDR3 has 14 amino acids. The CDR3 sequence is CASSLSQVNTEAFF.

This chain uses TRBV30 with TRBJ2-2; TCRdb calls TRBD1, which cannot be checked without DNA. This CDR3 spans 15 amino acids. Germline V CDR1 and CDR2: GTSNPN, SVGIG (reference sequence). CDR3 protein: CAWSLAGGFTGELFF.

The chain's CDR3 is CASSLGQGFMNTEAFF. The J gene is TRBJ1-1, the V gene TRBV5-1; TCRdb selects TRBD1, and the lack of DNA leaves this call unchecked. Per the germline V gene, CDR1 is SGHRS and CDR2 is YFSETQ. The CDR3 contains 16 residues. The variable domain in full, completed from reference TRBV5-1 and TRBJ1-1, reads KAGVTQTPRYLIKTRGQQVTLSCSPISGHRSVSWYQQTPGQGLQFLFEYFSETQRNKGNFPGRFSGRQFSNSRSEMNVSTLELGDSALYLCASSLGQGFMNTEAFFGQGTRLTVV.

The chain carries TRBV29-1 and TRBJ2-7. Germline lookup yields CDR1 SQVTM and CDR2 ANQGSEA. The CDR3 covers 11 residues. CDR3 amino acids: CSVASSYEQYF.

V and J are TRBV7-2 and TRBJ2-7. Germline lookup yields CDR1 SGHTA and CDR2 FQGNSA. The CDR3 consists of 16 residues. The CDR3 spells CASSHVLQGSSYEQYF.

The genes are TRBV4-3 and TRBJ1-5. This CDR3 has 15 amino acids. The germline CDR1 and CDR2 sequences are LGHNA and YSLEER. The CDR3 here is CASREGTSSNQPQHF.

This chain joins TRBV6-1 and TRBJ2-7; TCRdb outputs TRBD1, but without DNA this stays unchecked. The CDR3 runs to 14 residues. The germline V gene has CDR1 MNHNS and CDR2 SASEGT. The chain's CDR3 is CASSDRGWGIEQYF.

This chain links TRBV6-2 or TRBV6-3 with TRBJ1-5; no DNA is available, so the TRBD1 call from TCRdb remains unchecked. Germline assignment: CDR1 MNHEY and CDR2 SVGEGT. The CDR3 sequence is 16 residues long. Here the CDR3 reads CASSYAGGRSNQPQHF.

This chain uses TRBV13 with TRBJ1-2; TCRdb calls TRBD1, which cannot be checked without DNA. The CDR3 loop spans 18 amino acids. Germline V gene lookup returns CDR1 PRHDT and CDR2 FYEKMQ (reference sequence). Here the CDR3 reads CASSPDRGREGSNYGYTF.

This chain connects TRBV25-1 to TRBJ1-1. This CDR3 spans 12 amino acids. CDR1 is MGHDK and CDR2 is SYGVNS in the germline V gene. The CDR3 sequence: CASSESIGQAFF.

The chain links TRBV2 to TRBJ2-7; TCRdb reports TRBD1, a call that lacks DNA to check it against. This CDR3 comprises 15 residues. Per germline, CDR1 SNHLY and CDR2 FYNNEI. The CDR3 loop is CASSGGPGAEYEQYF.

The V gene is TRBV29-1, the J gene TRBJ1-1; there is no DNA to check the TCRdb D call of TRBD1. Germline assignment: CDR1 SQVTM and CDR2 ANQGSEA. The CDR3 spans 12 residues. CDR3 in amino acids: CSARQGATEAFF. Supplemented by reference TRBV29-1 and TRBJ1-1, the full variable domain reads SAVISQKPSRDICQRGTSLTIQCQVDSQVTMMFWYRQQPGQSLTLIATANQGSEATYESGFVIDKFPISRPNLTFSTLTVSNMSPEDSSIYLCSARQGATEAFFGQGTRLTVV.

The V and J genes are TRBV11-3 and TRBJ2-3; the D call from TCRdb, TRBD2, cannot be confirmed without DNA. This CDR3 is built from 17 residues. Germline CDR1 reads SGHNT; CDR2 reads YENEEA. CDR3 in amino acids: CASSLLPSGGYTDTQYF.

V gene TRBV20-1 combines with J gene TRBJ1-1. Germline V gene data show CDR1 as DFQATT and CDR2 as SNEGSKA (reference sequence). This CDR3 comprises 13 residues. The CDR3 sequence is CSARGAGAKEAFF.

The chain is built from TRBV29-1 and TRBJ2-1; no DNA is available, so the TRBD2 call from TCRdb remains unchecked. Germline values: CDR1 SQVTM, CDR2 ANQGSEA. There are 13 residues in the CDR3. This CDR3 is CSARTLGANEQFF.

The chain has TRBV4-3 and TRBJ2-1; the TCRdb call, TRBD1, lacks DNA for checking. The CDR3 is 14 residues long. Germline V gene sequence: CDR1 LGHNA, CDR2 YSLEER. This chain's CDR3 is CASSQDQSAYEQFF.

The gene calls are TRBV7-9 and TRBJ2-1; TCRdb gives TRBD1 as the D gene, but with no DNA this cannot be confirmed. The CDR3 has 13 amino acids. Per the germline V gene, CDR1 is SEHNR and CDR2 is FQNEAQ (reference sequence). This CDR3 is CASRPRGQDEQFF.

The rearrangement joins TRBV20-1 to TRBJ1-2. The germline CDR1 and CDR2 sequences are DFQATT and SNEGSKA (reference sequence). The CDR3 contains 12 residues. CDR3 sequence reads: CSAPGRGDGYTF.

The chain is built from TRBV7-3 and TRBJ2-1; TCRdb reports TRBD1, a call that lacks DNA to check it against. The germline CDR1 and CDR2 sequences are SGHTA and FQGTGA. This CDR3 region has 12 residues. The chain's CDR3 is CASSLSGGGWFF.

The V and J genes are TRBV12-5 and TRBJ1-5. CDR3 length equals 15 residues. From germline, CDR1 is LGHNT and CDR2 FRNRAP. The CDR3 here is CASGLTEEGYQPQHF.

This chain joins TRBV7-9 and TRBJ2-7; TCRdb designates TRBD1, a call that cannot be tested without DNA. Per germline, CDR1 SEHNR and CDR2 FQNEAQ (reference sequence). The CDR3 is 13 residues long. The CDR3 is CASSPPGGYEQYF.